The source of this T cell receptor (beta chain) is a study of blood T cell repertoires in COVID-19. Trimming took off 8 bases at V and 8 bases at J, with 30 bases between the two ends. Germline V gene data show CDR1 as MNHEY and CDR2 as SMNVEV (reference sequence). The CDR3 loop spans 17 amino acids. Only in-frame clones appear in the TCRdb table, and some are missing; sequencing was by immunoSEQ multiplex PCR. The table lists 650,000 to 800,000 clones, 75% to 90% of them singletons. The chain uses TRBV27 and TRBJ1-2, with D perhaps matching TRBD1 (5 bases). This sequence originates from a woman between 18 and 29 years old with acute or convalescent COVID-19. Sequencing was carried out using peripheral blood. In nucleotides, the CDR3 is TGTGCCAGCGCTTTTATAGGTCGGAGGGGTATGATAGGGGGCTACACCTTC. Translation: CASAFIGRRGMIGGYTF.